Presented here are 27 T cell receptor beta chains from one specimen sequenced in a study of cytomegalovirus exposure and HLA in healthy donors. The table came from immunoSEQ multiplex PCR; TCRdb's copy has only in-frame clones and leaves some out. This sample carries roughly 100,000 clones, less than 85% of them seen once, and the ten largest clones take 20% to 25%. Specimen: PBMCs. The receptors originated from a man aged 18 to 30 in good health and CMV-seropositive.

This chain uses TRBV4-2 with TRBJ2-5; 7 nucleotides agree with TRBD2. V dropped 1 base and J dropped 4; count of bases not matched to a gene: 6. CDR3 length: 15 residues. Germline lookup yields CDR1 LGHNA and CDR2 YNFKEQ. The CDR3 here is CASSQGGGSGETQYF. CDR3 in DNA: TGTGCCAGCAGCCAAGGGGGCGGGAGCGGAGAGACCCAGTACTTC.

V gene TRBV5-1 combines with J gene TRBJ1-4; 7 nucleotides align to TRBD1. V was pared by 0 bases and J by 5 bases, with 1 base of the junction left unmatched. Germline lookup yields CDR1 SGHRS and CDR2 YFSETQ. The CDR3 spans 14 residues. This CDR3 reads CASSLGDRNEKLFF. Here the CDR3 DNA reads TGCGCCAGCAGCTTGGGGGACAGAAATGAAAAACTGTTTTTT.

This clone was seen at least ten times. The chain joins TRBV10-2 to TRBJ2-1, with D hard to call. V was shortened by 8 bases and J by 0 bases, with 8 bases between the two germline ends. Germline CDR1 reads WSHSY; CDR2 reads SAAADI. This CDR3 comprises 13 residues. The CDR3: CASQASSYNEQFF. The CDR3 DNA follows: TGCGCCAGCCAGGCGAGCTCCTACAATGAGCAGTTCTTC.

The chain has TRBV5-6 and TRBJ1-5; 9 bases fit TRBD1. The germline CDR1 and CDR2 sequences are SGHDT and YYEEEE. The CDR3 consists of 15 residues. With V trimmed by 0 bases and J by 6 bases, 4 bases remained unmatched. CDR3 loop: CASSLDRGRSQPQHF. The CDR3 region has the DNA TGTGCCAGCAGCTTGGACAGGGGGCGCAGTCAGCCCCAGCATTTT. The complete variable domain, with remaining parts taken from reference TRBV5-6 and TRBJ1-5, reads DAGVTQSPTHLIKTRGQQVTLRCSPKSGHDTVSWYQQALGQGPQFIFQYYEEEERQRGNFPDRFSGHQFPNYSSELNVNALLLGDSALYLCASSLDRGRSQPQHFGDGTRLSIL.

The count of this clone is one. This chain connects TRBV29-1 to TRBJ1-4; 8 nucleotides line up with TRBD1. CDR3 size: 15 residues. Germline V gene data show CDR1 as SQVTM and CDR2 as ANQGSEA. V dropped 5 bases and J dropped 0; count of bases not matched to a gene: 5. DNA of the CDR3: TGCAGCGTTCTAGGACAGGGTGCAACTAATGAAAAACTGTTTTTT. Encoded protein: CSVLGQGATNEKLFF.

The chain combines TRBV19 with TRBJ2-3, with 15 nucleotides matching TRBD2. The CDR3 runs to 16 residues. Germline-derived CDR1 and CDR2 are LNHDA and SQIVND (reference sequence). V was clipped by 5 bases and J by 7 bases; unmatched bases: 7. The CDR3 nucleotides read TGTGCCAGTAGTGCGGGACTAGCGGGAGGTCTGAATACGCAGTATTTT. This encodes CASSAGLAGGLNTQYF.

The genes are TRBV2 and TRBJ1-1, with D possibly matching TRBD1 (6 bases). V was trimmed by 1 base and J by 3 bases, leaving 9 bases between them. Germline values: CDR1 SNHLY, CDR2 FYNNEI. CDR3 size: 14 residues. CDR3: CASSEVAGDTEAFF. CDR3 in DNA: TGTGCCAGCAGTGAAGTGGCAGGGGACACTGAAGCTTTCTTT.

The chain has TRBV28 and TRBJ1-2; D is unresolved. CDR3 length: 12 amino acids. Trimming stripped 3 bases from V and 14 bases from J, with 16 bases between. CDR1 is MDHEN, CDR2 SYDVKM, per germline. The CDR3: CASSLVLAARTF. The CDR3 DNA reads TGTGCCAGCAGTTTGGTTTTAGCTGCCAGAACCTTC.

This CDR3 is CASSVPGQGRMNTEAFF. CDR3 nucleotide sequence: TGTGCCAGCAGTGTACCGGGACAGGGTAGGATGAACACTGAAGCTTTCTTT. This sequence joins TRBV6-1 and TRBJ1-1, with 9 bases identical to TRBD1. CDR1 is MNHNS and CDR2 is SASEGT in the germline V gene. This CDR3 comprises 17 residues. V dropped 4 bases and J dropped 0; count of bases not matched to a gene: 9.

V is TRBV5-6 and J is TRBJ1-1; D not resolved. Per germline, CDR1 SGHDT and CDR2 YYEEEE. The CDR3 is made up of 13 amino acids. The germline V and J ends were trimmed by 3 bases and 0 bases, with 6 bases remaining between them. CDR3 loop: CASSYQVNTEAFF. In DNA form, the CDR3 reads TGTGCCAGCAGCTATCAGGTGAACACTGAAGCTTTCTTT.

The V and J genes are TRBV7-9 and TRBJ1-1; 7 nucleotides agree with TRBD1. The CDR3 length is 13 residues. Germline V CDR1 and CDR2: SEHNR, FQNEAQ (reference sequence). V was pared by 5 bases and J by 8 bases, with 8 bases of the junction left unmatched. CDR3 protein: CASSRQGSTEAFF. CDR3 nucleotide sequence: TGTGCCAGCAGCCGACAGGGTTCAACAGAAGCTTTCTTT.

This chain links TRBV2 with TRBJ1-5; 11 bases match TRBD1. The CDR3 spans 14 residues. Germline lookup yields CDR1 SNHLY and CDR2 FYNNEI. The junction had 3 bases not matched to a gene; V was cut back by 7 bases and J by 4 bases. The chain's CDR3 is CASTGTGGNQPQHF. The CDR3 nucleotides are TGTGCCAGCACTGGGACAGGGGGAAATCAGCCCCAGCATTTT.

The chain is built from TRBV6-5 and TRBJ1-2, with D uncertain. The CDR3 loop spans 12 amino acids. Germline loops: CDR1 MNHEY, CDR2 SVGAGI. V was pared by 6 bases and J by 4 bases, with 9 bases between. The CDR3 sequence: CASSPTVYGYTF. The CDR3 DNA follows: TGTGCCAGCAGCCCTACAGTCTATGGCTACACCTTC.

This sequence joins TRBV28 and TRBJ2-2; 9 positions match TRBD1. Germline V gives CDR1 MDHEN, CDR2 SYDVKM. This CDR3 comprises 15 residues. Trimming cost V 5 bases and J 4 bases; bases outside gene matches: 5. The CDR3 is CASSDDRGSTGELFF. The CDR3 bases are TGTGCCAGCAGTGACGACAGGGGGAGCACCGGGGAGCTGTTTTTT.

This chain links TRBV11-2 with TRBJ2-2; 8 positions match TRBD2. Germline values: CDR1 SGHAT, CDR2 FQNNGV. V lost 5 bases to trimming and J lost 0 bases; unmatched junction nucleotides: 2. The CDR3 loop spans 15 amino acids. CDR3 sequence reads: CASSRGRTNTGELFF. The CDR3 nucleotides are TGTGCCAGCAGCCGCGGGAGGACGAACACCGGGGAGCTGTTTTTT.

The rearrangement joins TRBV10-2 to TRBJ2-1; D may be TRBD2 (5 bases). The V gene lost 0 bases and the J gene lost 5 bases, with 8 bases spanning the gap. The CDR3 sequence is 14 residues long. The germline CDR1 and CDR2 sequences are WSHSY and SAAADI. The CDR3 sequence: CASSESPEDNEQFF. The CDR3, as DNA: TGCGCCAGCAGTGAGTCGCCGGAGGACAATGAGCAGTTCTTC.

The chain employs TRBV28 and TRBJ2-5, with 7 bases lining up with TRBD1. J gave up 1 base and V 2 bases, and 10 bases lay outside the gene matches. Germline CDR1 and CDR2: MDHEN and SYDVKM. This CDR3 comprises 17 residues. CDR3 sequence: CASSLAVPRDSQETQYF. The CDR3 DNA is TGTGCCAGCAGTTTAGCGGTCCCTCGGGACAGCCAAGAGACCCAGTACTTC. The full variable domain, rest sourced from reference TRBV28 and TRBJ2-5, is DVKVTQSSRYLVKRTGEKVFLECVQDMDHENMFWYRQDPGLGLRLIYFSYDVKMKEKGDIPEGYSVSREKKERFSLILESASTNQTSMYLCASSLAVPRDSQETQYFGPGTRLLVL.

The chain recombines TRBV6-1 with TRBJ2-7; a weak D match, TRBD2 (7 bases). Trimming took 4 bases from V and 4 from J, leaving 11 bases between them. This CDR3 has 13 amino acids. Looked up from germline, CDR1 is MNHNS and CDR2 is SASEGT. The CDR3: CASSVGGEYEQYF. The CDR3 DNA follows: TGTGCCAGCAGTGTAGGGGGGGAGTACGAGCAGTACTTC.

The chain joins TRBV28 to TRBJ1-5, with 7 bases identical to TRBD1. V was pared by 1 base and J by 7 bases, with 4 bases of the junction left unmatched. This CDR3 spans 14 amino acids. Germline V CDR1 and CDR2: MDHEN, SYDVKM. DNA for the CDR3: TGTGCCAGCAGTTTATACAGGGGTGACCAGCCCCAGCATTTT. Amino acid sequence: CASSLYRGDQPQHF.

The table lists this clone with a count of one. The genes are TRBV11-2 and TRBJ2-7; the match to TRBD1 covers 8 bases. This CDR3 is built from 15 residues. J gave up 3 bases and V 5 bases, and 9 bases lay outside the gene matches. CDR1 SGHAT and CDR2 FQNNGV come from the germline V gene. The chain's CDR3 is CASSTYRGSSYEQYF. The CDR3 DNA reads TGTGCCAGCAGCACCTACAGGGGGTCTAGCTACGAGCAGTACTTC.

The chain couples TRBV28 to TRBJ2-1; 7 positions agree with TRBD2. Germline-derived CDR1 and CDR2 are MDHEN and SYDVKM. This CDR3 region has 13 residues. The V gene end was trimmed by 2 bases and the J gene end by 7 bases; junction bases not matched to a gene: 2. CDR3 region: CASSLGGRNEQFF. CDR3 nucleotides: TGTGCCAGCAGTTTAGGCGGGAGAAATGAGCAGTTCTTC.

This chain joins TRBV7-6 and TRBJ2-1, with 7 nucleotides matching TRBD2. The CDR3 is made up of 16 amino acids. V trimming: 1 base; J trimming: 5 bases; junction bases outside the gene matches: 8. The germline CDR1 and CDR2 sequences are SGHVS and FNYEAQ. The CDR3 loop reads CASSLGGRGLDNEQFF. The CDR3 nucleotides are TGTGCCAGCAGCTTAGGAGGGAGAGGACTAGACAATGAGCAGTTCTTC.

The table lists this clone with a count of one. This sequence joins TRBV27 and TRBJ2-2; TRBD1 is a possible D gene (5 bases). The germline gives CDR1 MNHEY, CDR2 SMNVEV (reference sequence). This CDR3 comprises 16 residues. V dropped 7 bases and J dropped 4 bases, with 19 bases sitting between them. The CDR3 DNA reads as TGTGCCAGCAAAGTTGTCCTACTGCAGGGCACCGGGGAGCTGTTTTTT. This sequence encodes CASKVVLLQGTGELFF.

The chain is built from TRBV15 and TRBJ2-1; 9 nucleotides agree with TRBD2. CDR1 and CDR2 from the germline V gene are LNHNV and YYDKDF (reference sequence). V was clipped by 0 bases and J by 6 bases; unmatched bases: 9. The CDR3 length is 17 residues. In DNA, the CDR3 is TGTGCCACCAGCAGAGAGGGTAGCGGGAGTATTTTCAATGAGCAGTTCTTC. Amino acids: CATSREGSGSIFNEQFF.

The sample holds a few counts of this clone. V gene TRBV6-1 combines with J gene TRBJ1-5; D is undetermined. Trimming took off 1 base at V and 6 bases at J, with 4 bases between the two ends. Germline V gene data show CDR1 as MNHNS and CDR2 as SASEGT. This CDR3 contains 12 residues. The CDR3 DNA is TGTGCCAGCAGTGAAGGGAGTCAGCCCCAGCATTTT. It yields the protein CASSEGSQPQHF.

This chain joins TRBV4-1 and TRBJ1-1; D gene uncertain. CDR1 and CDR2 from the germline V gene are MGHRA and YSYEKL. Deletions cut 1 base from V and 0 bases from J, with 9 bases between. This CDR3 is 15 amino acids long. The CDR3 loop is CASSQVSVMNTEAFF. For the CDR3, the DNA is TGCGCCAGCAGCCAAGTTTCGGTGATGAACACTGAAGCTTTCTTT.

The V call is TRBV6-5, the J call TRBJ1-2; perhaps TRBD1 as D (5 bases). Germline-derived CDR1 and CDR2 are MNHEY and SVGAGI. The CDR3 extends over 15 amino acids. Trimming removed 4 bases at V and 8 bases at J, with 20 bases between. The DNA of the CDR3 is TGTGCCAGCAGTTTGGGGGGGGGTGGGAACGTCGGCTACACCTTC. Its translation: CASSLGGGGNVGYTF.